The 21 T cell receptor beta chains below all came from one sample that was sequenced in a study of cytomegalovirus exposure and HLA in healthy donors. Both 60 Vbeta primers and 13 Jbeta primers went into the PCR. Measured with immunoSEQ multiplex PCR; TCRdb has only the in-frame clones, and not every one. The profile shows approximately 120,000 clones, 70% to 80% of them singletons. The specimen was PBMCs. The origin of the receptors is a woman between 35 and 50 years old in good health and CMV-seropositive.

The count of this clone is one. The chain has TRBV30 and TRBJ1-2; TRBD1 matches at 9 bases. Trimming cost V 1 base and J 5 bases; bases outside gene matches: 8. Germline V gene lookup returns CDR1 GTSNPN and CDR2 SVGIG (reference sequence). The CDR3 has 15 residues. The DNA of the CDR3 is TGTGCCTGGAGTGGTAGACCGGGACAGGGATATGGCTACACCTTC. Translating gives CAWSGRPGQGYGYTF.

The V and J genes are TRBV5-1 and TRBJ2-3; D not certain. Per the germline V gene, CDR1 is SGHRS and CDR2 is YFSETQ. The CDR3 is 14 amino acids. V shed 4 bases and J shed 4 bases, with 13 bases lying between them. The chain's CDR3 is CASSPRVTPDTQYF. The CDR3 DNA is TGCGCCAGCAGCCCACGGGTCACACCAGATACGCAGTATTTT.

The chain couples TRBV5-1 to TRBJ2-7; perhaps TRBD1 as D (5 bases). Trimming took off 0 bases at V and 3 bases at J, with 7 bases between the two ends. Looked up from germline, CDR1 is SGHRS and CDR2 is YFSETQ. This CDR3 region has 13 residues. The CDR3 sequence: CASSLAGLYEQYF. The CDR3 DNA sequence: TGCGCCAGCAGCTTGGCAGGGCTCTACGAGCAGTACTTC.

The chain is built from TRBV6-1 and TRBJ2-7; 10 positions agree with TRBD1. Germline values: CDR1 MNHNS, CDR2 SASEGT. CDR3 length: 14 amino acids. V shed 8 bases, J shed 1 base, and the junction held 5 bases outside the gene matches. The CDR3 protein is CASHRDRGSYEQYF. For the CDR3, the DNA is TGTGCCAGCCACCGGGACAGGGGTTCCTACGAGCAGTACTTC.

The chain combines TRBV5-1 with TRBJ1-4; D not certain. CDR1 and CDR2 from the germline V gene are SGHRS and YFSETQ. This CDR3 has 16 amino acids. Trimming removed 4 bases at V and 3 bases at J, with 16 bases between. Here the CDR3 reads CASSTEAEEANEKLFF. The CDR3 bases are TGCGCCAGCAGCACGGAGGCTGAGGAAGCTAATGAAAAACTGTTTTTT.

The chain joins TRBV27 to TRBJ1-2, with D unresolved. Germline V CDR1 and CDR2: MNHEY, SMNVEV (reference sequence). Trimming left V 4 bases short and J 7 bases short, with 13 bases between. CDR3 length: 13 residues. DNA for the CDR3: TGTGCCAGCAGTTCGACTCTCCAGTCTGGCTACACCTTC. This encodes CASSSTLQSGYTF.

V gene TRBV30 combines with J gene TRBJ1-2, with D possibly matching TRBD1 (6 bases). The V gene's germline CDR1 is GTSNPN and CDR2 SVGIG (reference sequence). This CDR3 has 12 residues. V was cut by 0 bases and J by 7 bases, with 9 bases left in between. CDR3 in amino acids: CAWSVGQFGYTF. In DNA form, the CDR3 reads TGTGCCTGGAGTGTAGGACAGTTTGGCTACACCTTC.

This clone was seen only a few times. The gene calls are TRBV7-9 and TRBJ1-1, with unresolved D. This CDR3 contains 14 residues. Trimming stripped 3 bases from V and 0 bases from J, with 8 bases between. CDR1 and CDR2 from the germline V gene are SEHNR and FQNEAQ (reference sequence). CDR3 bases: TGTGCCAGCAGCTTTGGGCAGATGAACACTGAAGCTTTCTTT. This sequence encodes CASSFGQMNTEAFF.

There are a few counts of this clone. The CDR3 sequence: CASSSFTSGGGTQYF. The CDR3 coding sequence is TGTGCCAGCAGTTCCTTTACTAGCGGGGGAGGGACCCAGTACTTC. This chain joins TRBV6-5 and TRBJ2-5, with 11 bases fitting TRBD2. The CDR3 has 15 amino acids. V trimming: 4 bases; J trimming: 7 bases; junction bases outside the gene matches: 8. Germline CDR1 reads MNHEY; CDR2 reads SVGAGI.

The chain is built from TRBV5-1 and TRBJ1-3, with D unclear. CDR3 size: 16 residues. The V gene lost 0 bases and the J gene lost 0 bases, with 10 bases spanning the gap. Germline V lookup: CDR1 SGHRS, CDR2 YFSETQ. The CDR3 is CASSLERSGSGNTIYF. CDR3 nucleotide sequence: TGCGCCAGCAGCTTGGAACGGTCAGGCTCTGGAAACACCATATATTTT.

CDR3 nucleotide sequence: TGTGCCAGCAAGCGGGCCGCGAACACCGGGGAGCTGTTTTTT. Encoded protein: CASKRAANTGELFF. The chain uses TRBV7-2 and TRBJ2-2; D may be TRBD2 (6 bases). Trimming removed 7 bases from V and 0 bases from J, with 9 bases in between. Per germline, CDR1 SGHTA and CDR2 FQGNSA. The CDR3 is 14 residues long. The whole variable domain, filled in from reference TRBV7-2 and TRBJ2-2, reads GAGVSQSPSNKVTEKGKDVELRCDPISGHTALYWYRQSLGQGLEFLIYFQGNSAPDKSGLPSDRFSAERTGGSVSTLTIQRTQQEDSAVYLCASKRAANTGELFFGEGSRLTVL.

The chain couples TRBV11-2 to TRBJ1-1; 8 positions agree with TRBD1. The CDR3 is 14 amino acids. J lost 5 bases, V lost 5 bases, and 7 bases had no gene match. Germline CDR1 reads SGHAT; CDR2 reads FQNNGV. CDR3 region: CASSGRTGGTEAFF. The CDR3 bases are TGTGCCAGCAGCGGTCGTACAGGGGGAACTGAAGCTTTCTTT. The whole variable domain, filled in from reference TRBV11-2 and TRBJ1-1, reads EAGVAQSPRYKIIEKRQSVAFWCNPISGHATLYWYQQILGQGPKLLIQFQNNGVVDDSQLPKDRFSAERLKGVDSTLKIQPAKLEDSAVYLCASSGRTGGTEAFFGQGTRLTVV.

The chain recombines TRBV5-4 with TRBJ1-2, with 9 nucleotides matching TRBD1. CDR3 length equals 16 residues. Germline loops: CDR1 SGHNT, CDR2 YYREEE (reference sequence). V shed 1 base, J shed 3 bases, and the junction held 7 bases outside the gene matches. CDR3 DNA: TGTGCCAGCAGCTTGCCCGGACAGGGGAGTGACTATGGCTACACCTTC. Translated: CASSLPGQGSDYGYTF. Complete variable domain (other parts from reference TRBV5-4 and TRBJ1-2): ETGVTQSPTHLIKTRGQQVTLRCSSQSGHNTVSWYQQALGQGPQFIFQYYREEENGRGNFPPRFSGLQFPNYSSELNVNALELDDSALYLCASSLPGQGSDYGYTFGSGTRLTVV.

V and J are TRBV28 and TRBJ1-2; D not resolved. This CDR3 is 14 amino acids long. Germline CDR1 reads MDHEN; CDR2 reads SYDVKM. V dropped 7 bases and J dropped 5 bases, with 17 bases sitting between them. The CDR3 DNA reads TGTGCCAGCACCGACCCGGCCGCGGGGTATGGCTACACCTTC. Its translation: CASTDPAAGYGYTF.

V usage is TRBV5-1 and J usage is TRBJ1-2, with TRBD1 matching 7 bases. The germline V gene has CDR1 SGHRS and CDR2 YFSETQ. V was pared by 1 base and J by 4 bases, with 4 bases of the junction left unmatched. The CDR3 has 14 residues. CDR3 nucleotides: TGCGCCAGCAGCTTGCAGGGGGATAGCTATGGCTACACCTTC. Its protein product is CASSLQGDSYGYTF.

The chain is built from TRBV2 and TRBJ2-1; D is undetermined. The CDR3 loop spans 13 amino acids. The germline CDR1 and CDR2 sequences are SNHLY and FYNNEI. Trimming took 8 bases from V and 11 from J, leaving 19 bases between them. The CDR3 DNA reads TGTGCCAGCGGAGCCGTAGACGTGCGCCAGCAGTTCTTC. It is translated as CASGAVDVRQQFF.

The chain joins TRBV6-1 to TRBJ2-7; no definite D call. V dropped 4 bases and J dropped 2 bases, with 15 bases sitting between them. Germline-derived CDR1 and CDR2 are MNHNS and SASEGT. CDR3 length equals 15 residues. The CDR3 sequence: CASSVLQASPYEQYF. The CDR3 DNA reads TGTGCCAGCAGTGTGCTGCAGGCGAGTCCCTACGAGCAGTACTTC.

J is TRBJ1-1 and V is TRBV29-1, with D perhaps matching TRBD1 (6 bases). Germline lookup yields CDR1 SQVTM and CDR2 ANQGSEA. This CDR3 spans 16 amino acids. With 4 bases removed from V and 4 bases from J, the gap between germline ends came to 22 bases. CDR3 sequence reads: CSVVGGLRGPGTEAFF. CDR3 DNA: TGCAGCGTTGTAGGGGGACTAAGGGGTCCTGGCACTGAAGCTTTCTTT.

The J gene is TRBJ2-1, the V gene TRBV7-8; TRBD2 matches at 14 bases. The ends lost 3 bases at V and 4 bases at J; junction bases unmatched: 5. The CDR3 runs to 17 residues. In germline, CDR1 is SGHVS, CDR2 FQNEAQ. Written as DNA, the CDR3 is TGTGCCAGCAGCTTCCGAGGGACTAGCGGGGGATACAATGAGCAGTTCTTC. Translation gives CASSFRGTSGGYNEQFF.

This clone was observed a single time. This sequence joins TRBV28 and TRBJ1-2; possible D gene TRBD1, 6 bases. Germline-derived CDR1 and CDR2 are MDHEN and SYDVKM. The V end was cut by 5 bases, the J end by 4 bases, with 20 bases between. The CDR3 is 16 residues long. The CDR3 spells CASSPARDTTTYGYTF. DNA for the CDR3: TGTGCCAGCAGTCCCGCACGGGACACAACTACCTATGGCTACACCTTC.

The rearrangement joins TRBV6-5 to TRBJ1-5; TRBD1 matches 9 bases. The length of the CDR3 is 15 residues. Trimming removed 6 bases from V and 0 bases from J; junction bases left unmatched: 3. CDR1 is MNHEY, CDR2 SVGAGI, per germline. The CDR3 DNA follows: TGTGCCAGCAGCCGGACAGGGGCTAGCAATCAGCCCCAGCATTTT. Its translation is CASSRTGASNQPQHF.